This T cell receptor beta chain was observed in a study of shared clonotypes between healthy human individuals. Only in-frame clones appear in the TCRdb table, and some are missing; sequencing was by immunoSEQ multiplex PCR. There are some 2 million clones in the sample; around 96% occur only once, and 1% to 1.3% lies in the top ten. Germline CDR1 reads SGHDN; CDR2 reads FVKESK. The CDR3 consists of 16 residues. Losses at the gene ends were 1 base for V and 2 bases for J; bases not matched to a gene: 7. Naivety among CD8 cells was defined by CD45RO negativity and positive CCR7 selection, thereby excluding terminally differentiated effector memory CD45RA+ cells.

The chain couples TRBV14 to TRBJ1-2, with 7 bases that match TRBD1. The sample was naive CD8+ T cells sorted from blood. The receptor was derived from a man in his late teens or twenties in good health. This CDR3 is CASSQVATGLNYGYTF. As DNA, the CDR3 is TGTGCCAGCAGCCAAGTCGCGACAGGGCTGAACTATGGCTACACCTTC.